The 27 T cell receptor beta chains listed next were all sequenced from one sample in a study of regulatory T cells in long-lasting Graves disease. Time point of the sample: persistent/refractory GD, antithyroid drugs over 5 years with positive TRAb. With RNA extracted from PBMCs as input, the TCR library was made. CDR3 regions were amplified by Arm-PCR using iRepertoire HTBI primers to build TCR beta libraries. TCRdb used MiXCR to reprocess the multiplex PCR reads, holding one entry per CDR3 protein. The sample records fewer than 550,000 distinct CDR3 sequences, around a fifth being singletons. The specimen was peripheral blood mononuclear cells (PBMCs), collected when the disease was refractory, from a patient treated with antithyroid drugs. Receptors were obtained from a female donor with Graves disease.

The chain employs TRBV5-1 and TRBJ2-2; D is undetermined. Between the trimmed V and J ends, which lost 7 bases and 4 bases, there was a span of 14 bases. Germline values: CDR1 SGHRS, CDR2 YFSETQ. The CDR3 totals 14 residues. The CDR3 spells CASSGFKTTGELFF. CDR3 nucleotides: TGCGCCAGCTCTGGGTTTAAGACCACCGGGGAGCTGTTTTTT.

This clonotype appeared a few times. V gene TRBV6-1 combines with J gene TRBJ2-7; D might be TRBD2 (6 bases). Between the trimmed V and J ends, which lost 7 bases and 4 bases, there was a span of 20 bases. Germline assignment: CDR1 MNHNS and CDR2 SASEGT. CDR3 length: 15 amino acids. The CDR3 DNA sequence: TGTGCCAGCAACCCACGGGACTTGGGCTCTTACGAGCAGTACTTC. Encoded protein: CASNPRDLGSYEQYF.

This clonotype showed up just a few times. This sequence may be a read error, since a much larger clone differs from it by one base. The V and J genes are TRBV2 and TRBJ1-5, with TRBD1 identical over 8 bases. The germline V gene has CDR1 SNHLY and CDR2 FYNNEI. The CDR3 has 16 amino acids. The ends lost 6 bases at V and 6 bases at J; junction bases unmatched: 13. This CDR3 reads CASRVGPGGVSQPQHF. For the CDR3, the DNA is TGTGCCAGCAGGGTAGGGCCAGGGGGCGTTTCTCAGCCCCAGCATTTT.

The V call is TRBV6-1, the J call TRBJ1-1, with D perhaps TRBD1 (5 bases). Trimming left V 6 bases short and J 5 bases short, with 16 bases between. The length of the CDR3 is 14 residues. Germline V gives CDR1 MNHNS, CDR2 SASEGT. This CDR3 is CASRSTEGWTEAFF. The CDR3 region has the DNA TGTGCCAGCAGGTCGACAGAAGGGTGGACTGAAGCTTTCTTT.

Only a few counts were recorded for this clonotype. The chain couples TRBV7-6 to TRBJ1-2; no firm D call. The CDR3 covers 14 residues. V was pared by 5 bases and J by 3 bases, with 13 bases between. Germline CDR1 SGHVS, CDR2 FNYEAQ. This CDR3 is CASSQEPWDYGYTF. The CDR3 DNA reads TGTGCCAGCAGCCAAGAACCGTGGGACTATGGCTACACCTTC.

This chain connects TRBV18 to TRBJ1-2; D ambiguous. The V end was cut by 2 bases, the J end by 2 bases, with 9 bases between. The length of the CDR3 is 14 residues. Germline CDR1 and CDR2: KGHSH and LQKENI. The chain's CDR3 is CASSPGAGNYGYTF. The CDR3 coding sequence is TGTGCCAGCTCACCAGGTGCAGGAAACTATGGCTACACCTTC. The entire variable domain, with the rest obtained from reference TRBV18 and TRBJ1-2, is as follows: NAGVMQNPRHLVRRRGQEARLRCSPMKGHSHVYWYRQLPEEGLKFMVYLQKENIIDESGMPKERFSAEFPKEGPSILRIQQVVRGDSAAYFCASSPGAGNYGYTFGSGTRLTVV.

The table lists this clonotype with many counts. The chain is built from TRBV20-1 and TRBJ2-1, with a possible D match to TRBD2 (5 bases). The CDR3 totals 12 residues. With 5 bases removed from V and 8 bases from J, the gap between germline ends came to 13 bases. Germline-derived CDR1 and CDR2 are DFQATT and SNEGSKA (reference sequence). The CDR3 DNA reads TGCAGTGCTTACCGACCCGGGGATGAGCAGTTCTTC. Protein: CSAYRPGDEQFF.

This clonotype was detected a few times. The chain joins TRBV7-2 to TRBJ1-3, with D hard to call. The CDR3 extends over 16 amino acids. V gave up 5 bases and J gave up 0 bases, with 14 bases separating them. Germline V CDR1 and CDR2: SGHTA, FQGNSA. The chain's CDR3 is CASSPDGRSSGNTIYF. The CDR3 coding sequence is TGTGCCAGCAGCCCAGATGGCCGCAGCTCTGGAAACACCATATATTTT. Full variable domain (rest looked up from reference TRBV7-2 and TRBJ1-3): GAGVSQSPSNKVTEKGKDVELRCDPISGHTALYWYRQSLGQGLEFLIYFQGNSAPDKSGLPSDRFSAERTGGSVSTLTIQRTQQEDSAVYLCASSPDGRSSGNTIYFGEGSWLTVV.

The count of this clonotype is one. DNA for the CDR3: TGTGCCAGTACCCCCCGAGGCAGCGATCAGCCCCAGCATTTT. This gives the protein CASTPRGSDQPQHF. V gene TRBV19 combines with J gene TRBJ1-5; unclear D gene. This CDR3 spans 14 amino acids. Trimming shortened V by 7 bases and J by 5 bases, and 15 bases separated the two germline ends. Germline V gives CDR1 LNHDA, CDR2 SQIVND (reference sequence). The full variable domain, rest sourced from reference TRBV19 and TRBJ1-5, is DGGITQSPKYLFRKEGQNVTLSCEQNLNHDAMYWYRQDPGQGLRLIYYSQIVNDFQKGDIAEGYSVSREKKESFPLTVTSAQKNPTAFYLCASTPRGSDQPQHFGDGTRLSIL.

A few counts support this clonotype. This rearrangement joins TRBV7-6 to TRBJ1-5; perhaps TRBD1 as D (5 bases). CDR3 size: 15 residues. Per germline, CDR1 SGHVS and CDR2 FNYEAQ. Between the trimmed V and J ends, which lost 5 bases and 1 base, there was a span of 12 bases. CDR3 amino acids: CASSPEGLSNQPQHF. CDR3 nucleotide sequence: TGTGCCAGCAGCCCCGAGGGGTTAAGCAATCAGCCCCAGCATTTT.

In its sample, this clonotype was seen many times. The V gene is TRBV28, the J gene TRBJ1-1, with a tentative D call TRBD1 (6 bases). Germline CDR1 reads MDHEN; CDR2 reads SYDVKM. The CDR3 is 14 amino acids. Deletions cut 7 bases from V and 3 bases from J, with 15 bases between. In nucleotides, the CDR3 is TGTGCCAGCATAGCGGGACAACCCTACACTGAAGCTTTCTTT. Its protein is CASIAGQPYTEAFF.

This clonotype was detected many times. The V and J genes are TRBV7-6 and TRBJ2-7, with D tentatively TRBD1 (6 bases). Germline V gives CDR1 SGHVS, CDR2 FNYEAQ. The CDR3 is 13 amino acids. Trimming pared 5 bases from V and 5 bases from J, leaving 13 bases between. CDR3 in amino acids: CASSPQGSHEQYF. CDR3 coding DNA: TGTGCCAGCAGCCCACAGGGCAGCCACGAGCAGTACTTC.

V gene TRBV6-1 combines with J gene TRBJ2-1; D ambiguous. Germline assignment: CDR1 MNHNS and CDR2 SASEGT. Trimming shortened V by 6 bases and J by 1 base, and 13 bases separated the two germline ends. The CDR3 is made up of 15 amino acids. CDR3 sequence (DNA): TGTGCCAGCAGCCCCGGTGGTAGTTCCTACAATGAGCAGTTCTTC. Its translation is CASSPGGSSYNEQFF.

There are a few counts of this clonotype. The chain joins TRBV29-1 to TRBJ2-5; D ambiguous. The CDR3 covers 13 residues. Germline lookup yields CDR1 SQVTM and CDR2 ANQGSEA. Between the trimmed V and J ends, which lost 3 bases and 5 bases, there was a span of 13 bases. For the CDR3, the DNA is TGCAGCGTTGATTTCGTGGGCGCGGAGACCCAGTACTTC. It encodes CSVDFVGAETQYF.

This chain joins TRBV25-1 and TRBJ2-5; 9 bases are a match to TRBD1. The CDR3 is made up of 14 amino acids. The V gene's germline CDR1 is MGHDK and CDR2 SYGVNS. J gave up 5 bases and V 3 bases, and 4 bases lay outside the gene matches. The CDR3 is CASSDKQGAETQYF. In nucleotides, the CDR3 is TGTGCCAGCAGTGACAAACAGGGGGCGGAGACCCAGTACTTC.

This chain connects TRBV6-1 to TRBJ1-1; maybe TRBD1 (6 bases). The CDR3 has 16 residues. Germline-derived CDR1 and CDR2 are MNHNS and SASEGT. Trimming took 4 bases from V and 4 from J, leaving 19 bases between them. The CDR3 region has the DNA TGTGCCAGCAGTGTCGGGGGCAGGGAAGTCGGCACTGAAGCTTTCTTT. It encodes CASSVGGREVGTEAFF.

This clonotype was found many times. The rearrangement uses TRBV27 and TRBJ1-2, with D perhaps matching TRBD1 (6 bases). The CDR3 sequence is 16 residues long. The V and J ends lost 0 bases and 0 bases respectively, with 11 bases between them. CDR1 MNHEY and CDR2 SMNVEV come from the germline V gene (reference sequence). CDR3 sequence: CASSLSGTHTNYGYTF. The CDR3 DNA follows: TGTGCCAGCAGTTTATCGGGGACACATACTAACTATGGCTACACCTTC.

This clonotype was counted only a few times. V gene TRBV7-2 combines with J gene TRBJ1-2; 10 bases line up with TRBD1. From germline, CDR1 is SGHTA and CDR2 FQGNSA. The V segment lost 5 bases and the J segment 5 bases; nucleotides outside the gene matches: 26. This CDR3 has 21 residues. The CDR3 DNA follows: TGTGCCAGCAGCCCCTTTAGTGTGCCTAAAACCGGGACAGGGGAGGGGTATGGCTACACCTTC. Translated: CASSPFSVPKTGTGEGYGYTF.

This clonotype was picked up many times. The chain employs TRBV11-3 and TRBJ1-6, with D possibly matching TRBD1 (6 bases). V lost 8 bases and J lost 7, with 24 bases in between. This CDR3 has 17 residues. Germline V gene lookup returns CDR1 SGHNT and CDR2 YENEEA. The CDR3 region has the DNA TGTGCCAGCCCCTCCGGCCACTCTCGGGACATAAATTCACCCCTCCACTTT. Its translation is CASPSGHSRDINSPLHF.

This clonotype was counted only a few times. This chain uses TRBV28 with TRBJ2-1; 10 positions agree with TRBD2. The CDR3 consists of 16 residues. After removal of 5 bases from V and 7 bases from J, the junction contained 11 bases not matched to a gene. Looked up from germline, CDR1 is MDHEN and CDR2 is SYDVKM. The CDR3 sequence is CASSTSGRARSNEQFF. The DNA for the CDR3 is TGTGCCAGCAGTACGAGCGGGAGGGCCAGGAGTAATGAGCAGTTCTTC.

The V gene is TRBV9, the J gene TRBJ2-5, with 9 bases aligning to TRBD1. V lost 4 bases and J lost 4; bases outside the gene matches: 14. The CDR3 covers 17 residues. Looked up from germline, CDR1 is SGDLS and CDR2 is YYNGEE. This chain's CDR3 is CASSLTPGQGVRETQYF. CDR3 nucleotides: TGTGCCAGCAGCCTCACCCCGGGACAGGGTGTAAGAGAGACCCAGTACTTC.

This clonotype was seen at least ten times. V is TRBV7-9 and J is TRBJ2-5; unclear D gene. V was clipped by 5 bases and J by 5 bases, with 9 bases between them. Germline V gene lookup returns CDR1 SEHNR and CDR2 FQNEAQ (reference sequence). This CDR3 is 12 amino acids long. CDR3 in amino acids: CASSTLRETQYF. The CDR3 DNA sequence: TGTGCCAGCAGCACCCTACGGGAGACCCAGTACTTC.

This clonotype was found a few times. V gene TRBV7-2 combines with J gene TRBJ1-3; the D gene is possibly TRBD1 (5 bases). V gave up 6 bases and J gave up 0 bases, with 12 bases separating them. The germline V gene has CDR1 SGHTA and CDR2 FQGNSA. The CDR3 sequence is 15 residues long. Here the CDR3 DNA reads TGTGCCAGCAGTCAAGGGGCCACCTCTGGAAACACCATATATTTT. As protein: CASSQGATSGNTIYF.

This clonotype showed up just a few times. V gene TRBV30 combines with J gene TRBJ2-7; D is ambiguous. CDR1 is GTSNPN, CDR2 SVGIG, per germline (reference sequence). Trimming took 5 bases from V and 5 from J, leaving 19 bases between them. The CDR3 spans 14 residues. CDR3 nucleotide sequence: TGTGCCTGGCGCCCTTCGGGTGAGAGGAACGAGCAGTACTTC. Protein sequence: CAWRPSGERNEQYF.

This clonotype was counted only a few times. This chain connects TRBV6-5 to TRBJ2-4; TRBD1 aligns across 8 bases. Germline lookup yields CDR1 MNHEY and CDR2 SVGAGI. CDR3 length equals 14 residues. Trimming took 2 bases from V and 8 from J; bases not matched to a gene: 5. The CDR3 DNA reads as TGTGCCAGCAGTTACGGGACAGGCTCGTACATTCAGTACTTC. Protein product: CASSYGTGSYIQYF.

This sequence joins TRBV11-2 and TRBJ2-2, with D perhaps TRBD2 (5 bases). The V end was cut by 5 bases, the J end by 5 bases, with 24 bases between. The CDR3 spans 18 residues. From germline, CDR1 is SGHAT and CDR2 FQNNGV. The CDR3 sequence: CASSPSPTKSTWTGELFF. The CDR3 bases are TGTGCCAGCAGCCCCTCCCCGACTAAATCAACGTGGACCGGGGAGCTGTTTTTT.

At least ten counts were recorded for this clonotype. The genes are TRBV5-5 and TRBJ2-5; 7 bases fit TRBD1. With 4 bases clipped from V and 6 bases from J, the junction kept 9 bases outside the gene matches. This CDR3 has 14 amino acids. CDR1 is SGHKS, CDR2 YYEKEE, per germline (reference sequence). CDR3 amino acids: CASSTGQDPQTQYF. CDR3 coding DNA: TGTGCCAGCAGCACAGGACAGGACCCCCAGACCCAGTACTTC.